A selection of T cell receptor beta chains follows, all from one sample in a study of blood T cell repertoires in COVID-19. Assay used: immunoSEQ multiplex PCR; TCRdb lists only in-frame clones, some missing. Of about 44,000 clones in the sample, 88% were seen once. Sequencing was done on a sample of peripheral blood. Receptor source: a woman aged 40 to 50 with acute or convalescent COVID-19. The conserved cysteine and the conserved F or W are not part of the CDR3 here. D genes are given only for firm matches.

j_call | v_call | d_call | cdr3_aa
TRBJ2-3 | TRBV5-8 | - | ASSTRPVGTDTQY
TRBJ1-2 | TRBV27 | - | ASSPRGFVYGYT
TRBJ1-2 | TRBV5-4 | - | ASSLTQGKGGYT
TRBJ2-3 | TRBV9 | TRBD2 | ASSVGGTSGYTQY
TRBJ1-1 | TRBV5-1 | TRBD1 | ASSLGQGANTEAF
TRBJ2-3 | TRBV6-2/TRBV6-3 | TRBD2 | ASNPGTSIRDTQY
TRBJ2-3 | TRBV5-4 | - | ASSLVGSQADTQY
TRBJ1-3 | TRBV30 | - | AWTGAMDTIY
TRBJ2-3 | TRBV7-9 | TRBD2 | ASSPGLATSTDTQY
TRBJ2-7 | TRBV6-4 | TRBD2 | ASSWLPSGSYEQY
TRBJ1-1 | TRBV18 | - | ASSPPLGGTEAF
TRBJ1-1 | TRBV11-2 | TRBD1 | ASSPRQGVNTEAF
TRBJ2-7 | TRBV5-1 | - | ASSQRDTPYEQY
TRBJ2-7 | TRBV19 | - | ASSSMDGNSYEQY
TRBJ2-7 | TRBV7-9 | TRBD2 | ASSLGGLALEQY
TRBJ2-4 | TRBV5-1 | - | ASSRTGGPFLAKNIQY
TRBJ1-3 | TRBV6-1 | - | ASSPRTGNTIY
TRBJ2-2 | TRBV4-1 | - | ASSPAPGPGGELF
TRBJ2-1 | TRBV24-1 | - | ATSDSGRGDSYNEQF
TRBJ2-5 | TRBV4-2 | TRBD2 | ASSRELAGLETQY
TRBJ1-2 | TRBV4-3 | TRBD1 | ASSQDGQANYGYT
TRBJ1-1 | TRBV5-6 | TRBD1 | ASSFGQGSTEAF
TRBJ1-1 | TRBV12-3/TRBV12-4 | - | ASREWSTEAF
TRBJ1-1 | TRBV6-4 | TRBD1 | ASSRNPRDRGRSEAF
TRBJ1-1 | TRBV7-2 | TRBD1 | ASRMTGGMDTEAF
TRBJ1-2 | TRBV19 | - | ASSIGGDGYT
TRBJ2-5 | TRBV30 | TRBD2 | AWSWERGGQETQY
TRBJ2-7 | TRBV18 | TRBD1 | ASSLPSRTGGGEQY
TRBJ1-4 | TRBV6-4 | - | ASSPGYFGEKLF
TRBJ1-5 | TRBV25-1 | - | ASSGAGGNQPQH
TRBJ1-1 | TRBV10-3 | - | AISSTFENTEAF
TRBJ1-2 | TRBV5-6 | TRBD1 | ASSYLGQGSVYGYT
TRBJ1-4 | TRBV7-2 | TRBD1 | ASSLYRGQANEKLF
TRBJ2-7 | TRBV6-2/TRBV6-3 | TRBD2 | ASSHRTSVLSTRPYEQY
TRBJ1-6 | TRBV6-1 | - | ASSENSMRLGYTLH
TRBJ1-1 | TRBV30 | - | AWIEQNTEAF
TRBJ2-3 | TRBV6-5 | - | ASRSSTDTQY
TRBJ1-1 | TRBV28 | TRBD1 | ASSPPGQFTEAF
TRBJ1-2 | TRBV19 | - | ATSYSSYGYT
TRBJ1-1 | TRBV29-1 | TRBD1 | SVARGTEAF
TRBJ1-2 | TRBV7-2 | - | ASSLDQGHYGYT
TRBJ2-2 | TRBV15 | TRBD2 | ATSRGSGRRTYTGELF
TRBJ1-6 | TRBV6-5 | - | ASSYSASPLH
TRBJ2-3 | TRBV30 | TRBD2 | AGISGRASDTQY
TRBJ1-1 | TRBV28 | TRBD1 | ASSLRQGSRTEAF
TRBJ1-1 | TRBV19 | - | ASSQIMNTEAF
TRBJ1-6 | TRBV6-6 | - | ASSYSAANSPLH
TRBJ2-4 | TRBV18 | TRBD1 | ASSPDSTGGSTKNIQY
TRBJ1-2 | TRBV28 | - | ASSIRDNGYT
TRBJ2-3 | TRBV5-1 | - | ASSLESLHTDTQY
TRBJ2-7 | TRBV5-1 | - | ASSLEVSYEQY
TRBJ2-1 | TRBV9 | TRBD2 | ASSVGAGGYNEQF